The rows below give T cell receptor beta chains drawn from one sample of a study of cytomegalovirus exposure and HLA in healthy donors. Measured with immunoSEQ multiplex PCR; TCRdb has only the in-frame clones, and not every one. The table has under 200,000 clones, 80% to 90% seen once. Source material: PBMCs. The receptors shown here come from a man younger than 35 in good health and CMV-seropositive. CDR3s include the opening cysteine and the closing phenylalanine or tryptophan. D genes are given only for firm matches. The size of a clone is reported for some rows only, either as once, few or many, or as a class for expanded clones.

NA | TRBJ2-2 | TRBD2 | TRBV5-1 | CASSSSTSGGPGGMTGELFF | TGCGCCAGCAGCTCTTCGACTAGCGGGGGGCCGGGGGGTATGACCGGGGAGCTGTTTTTT
once | TRBJ2-3 | NA | TRBV20-1 | CSARDSDTQYF | TGCAGTGCTAGAGATAGCGATACGCAGTATTTT
NA | TRBJ2-4 | NA | TRBV2 | CASSDSTAKNIQYF | TGTGCCAGCAGTGATAGTACAGCCAAAAACATTCAGTACTTC
NA | TRBJ2-7 | NA | TRBV19 | CASSISSAYEQYF | TGTGCCAGTAGTATAAGTTCGGCCTACGAGCAGTACTTC
once | TRBJ1-1 | NA | TRBV7-8 | CASSLGRGNTEAFF | TGTGCCAGCAGCTTAGGTAGGGGAAACACTGAAGCTTTCTTT
once | TRBJ1-2 | TRBD1 | TRBV29-1 | CSVAQGQGLHGYTF | TGCAGCGTTGCCCAGGGACAGGGCCTCCATGGCTACACCTTC
NA | TRBJ2-2 | TRBD2 | TRBV30 | CAWSQLAGRGELFF | TGTGCCTGGAGCCAACTAGCGGGGCGGGGGGAGCTGTTTTTT
NA | TRBJ1-1 | NA | TRBV19 | CASSTGGSTEAFF | TGTGCCAGTAGTACCGGGGGAAGCACTGAAGCTTTCTTT
NA | TRBJ2-2 | TRBD1 | TRBV5-4 | CASSLAGTGGTGELFF | TGTGCCAGCAGCTTGGCGGGGACAGGGGGCACCGGGGAGCTGTTTTTT
NA | TRBJ2-1 | NA | TRBV20-1 | CSANWYEQFF | TGCAGTGCTAACTGGTATGAGCAGTTCTTC
NA | TRBJ2-5 | NA | TRBV6-5 | CASSQNRVGTQYF | TGTGCCAGCAGTCAAAACAGGGTTGGGACCCAGTACTTC
NA | TRBJ1-4 | NA | TRBV29-1 | CSVVTVLPNEKLFF | TGCAGCGTGGTGACAGTACTCCCTAATGAAAAACTGTTTTTT
few | TRBJ1-1 | NA | TRBV10-3 | CAISESRGNTEAFF | TGTGCCATCAGTGAGTCACGGGGGAACACTGAAGCTTTCTTT
NA | TRBJ1-5 | NA | TRBV19 | CASSGRGSNQPQHF | TGTGCCAGTAGCGGGAGGGGGAGCAATCAGCCCCAGCATTTT
NA | TRBJ2-5 | TRBD2 | TRBV7-6 | CASSLTSGGPQTQYF | TGTGCCAGCAGCTTAACTAGCGGGGGGCCGCAGACCCAGTACTTC
NA | TRBJ2-5 | NA | TRBV6-6 | CASSYAGAGGETQYF | TGTGCCAGCAGTTACGCAGGGGCCGGGGGGGAGACCCAGTACTTC
NA | TRBJ2-7 | TRBD1 | TRBV9 | CASSVGLTGNYEQYF | TGTGCCAGCAGCGTAGGGTTGACAGGGAACTACGAGCAGTACTTC
NA | TRBJ2-1 | NA | TRBV5-5 | CASEGLPGNEQFF | TGTGCCAGCGAGGGTCTCCCTGGGAATGAGCAGTTCTTC
NA | TRBJ2-7 | TRBD1 | TRBV7-2 | CASSGTGPEQYF | TGTGCCAGCAGCGGGACAGGGCCCGAGCAGTACTTC
NA | TRBJ2-3 | TRBD2 | TRBV9 | CASSVARLAGGRTQYF | TGTGCCAGCAGCGTAGCAAGACTAGCGGGGGGGCGGACGCAGTATTTT
NA | TRBJ2-7 | NA | TRBV7-9 | CASSFRNYEQYF | TGTGCCAGCAGCTTCCGTAACTACGAGCAGTACTTC
NA | TRBJ2-7 | NA | TRBV27 | CASSLSWGPYEQYF | TGTGCCAGCAGTTTATCTTGGGGCCCCTACGAGCAGTACTTC
NA | TRBJ2-7 | TRBD1 | TRBV9 | CASSVGQGDYEQYF | TGTGCCAGCAGCGTAGGACAGGGGGACTACGAGCAGTACTTC
NA | TRBJ2-7 | NA | TRBV20-1 | CSVGVHEQYF | TGCAGTGTCGGGGTCCACGAGCAGTACTTC
NA | TRBJ1-4 | NA | TRBV6-4 | CASSEFHMPTNEKLFF | TGTGCCAGCAGTGAGTTCCACATGCCGACTAATGAAAAACTGTTTTTT
NA | TRBJ2-2 | TRBD1 | TRBV6-5 | CASSQGQGAGELFF | TGTGCCAGCAGTCAGGGACAGGGGGCCGGGGAGCTGTTTTTT
NA | TRBJ1-1 | TRBD1 | TRBV6-1 | CASSDRAPSSAFF | TGTGCCAGCAGCGACAGGGCCCCGTCGAGCGCTTTCTTT
once | TRBJ1-2 | TRBD1 | TRBV6-5 | CASSHDREDRNGYTF | TGTGCCAGCAGTCATGACAGGGAAGATAGGAATGGCTACACCTTC
NA | TRBJ1-2 | TRBD1 | TRBV19 | CASRRRAGQGSNYGYTF | TGTGCCAGTAGGCGACGGGCTGGACAGGGGTCTAACTATGGCTACACCTTC
NA | TRBJ1-3 | NA | TRBV12-5 | CASGFQVGSSGNTIYF | TGTGCTAGTGGTTTTCAAGTAGGGAGTTCTGGAAACACCATATATTTT
NA | TRBJ2-7 | NA | TRBV5-1 | CASSLVARASHQNEQYF | TGCGCCAGCAGCTTGGTGGCCAGGGCATCCCATCAGAACGAGCAGTACTTC
once | TRBJ1-6 | NA | TRBV19 | CASSTQTGYSPLHF | TGTGCCAGTAGTACACAAACAGGGTACTCACCCCTCCACTTT
NA | TRBJ2-7 | TRBD2 | TRBV11-2 | CASSNRLAGFISSSYEQYF | TGTGCCAGCAGCAACCGACTAGCGGGGTTTATCAGCAGCTCCTACGAGCAGTACTTC
NA | TRBJ2-7 | TRBD1 | TRBV7-9 | CASSLSDRAPIPFEQYF | TGTGCCAGCAGCTTAAGTGACAGGGCCCCGATCCCCTTCGAGCAGTACTTC
NA | TRBJ1-2 | TRBD1 | TRBV4-1 | CASSRLRRGLSVYGYTF | TGCGCCAGCAGCCGGCTCAGGAGGGGGCTCAGTGTTTATGGCTACACCTTC
few | TRBJ1-2 | NA | TRBV4-2 | CASSQGPEGWGGYTF | TGTGCCAGCAGCCAAGGCCCAGAGGGATGGGGTGGCTACACCTTC
NA | TRBJ1-1 | NA | TRBV7-9 | CASSLGQNTEAFF | TGTGCCAGCAGCTTAGGGCAGAACACTGAAGCTTTCTTT
once | TRBJ2-1 | TRBD2 | TRBV9 | CASSVVSAGPNEQFF | TGTGCCAGCAGCGTAGTTTCAGCGGGGCCTAATGAGCAGTTCTTC
NA | TRBJ2-3 | NA | TRBV5-1 | CASGSEGGTDTQYF | TGCGCCAGCGGCTCAGAGGGGGGCACAGATACGCAGTATTTT
NA | TRBJ1-3 | NA | TRBV19 | CASSINTGGTIYF | TGTGCCAGTAGTATAAATACCGGGGGCACCATATATTTT
NA | TRBJ2-7 | NA | TRBV4-1 | CASSQAGRGARYEQYF | TGCGCCAGCAGCCAAGCCGGGAGAGGGGCCCGCTACGAGCAGTACTTC